One T cell receptor beta chain is described in this entry. This clonotype has at least ten counts. Its antigen is not yet known. Per-nucleotide qualities are absent, and no much larger clonotype sits a single base away. Synovial fluid samples were paired with blood samples taken from the same ankylosing spondylitis patients. Sequencing was carried out with an Illumina HiSeq 2500. Quantitative 5'-RACE with molecular barcodes was used to prepare TCR beta libraries. From the authors' description of their analysis: A new computational method, built on a probabilistic model of VDJ rearrangement, was used to identify disease-linked TCR variants. In TCRdb, the public reads were trimmed at Q25 with fastp and aligned with MiXCR, with productive beta chains retained. Entries that share a CDR3 protein sequence are merged under the most common genes and DNA. For this entry, the V and J calls and clone size follow TCRdb and not the study's own pipeline. In this sample the table shows 90,000 to 120,000 distinct CDR3 sequences, approximately 25% of which occur a single time. Of the sample, approximately 13% is held by the ten largest clones.

The data stem from a study of CD8 T cells in ankylosing spondylitis listed by TCRdb under 2017. A note on the overall study: To find TCR variants linked to disease, the study profiled T cell receptor beta repertoires in ankylosing spondylitis patients and healthy donors. Samples of peripheral blood were taken, and for ankylosing spondylitis patients, synovial fluid was collected as well. The full study cohort comprised 25 or so ankylosing spondylitis patients and around 100 healthy donors.

Broad study findings and their caveats: The disease-linked clones were reported as significantly enriched in matched synovial fluid samples from ankylosing spondylitis patients. Some motif variants were previously reported in synovial fluid and blood of reactive arthritis patients, suggesting common disease-initiation mechanisms. In peripheral blood, the disease-linked clones were found at relatively low frequencies and had a CD8+ phenotype. Blood from ankylosing spondylitis patients appeared to be characterized by a TCR beta motif made up of several highly homologous amino acid variants.

Sequencing input: synovial fluid, either unsorted or a sorted T cell fraction (not recorded which). The source is a male donor with ankylosing spondylitis.

Here the CDR3 is given as CASRGEGEKLFF. The nucleotide sequence reads TGTGCCAGCAGGGGAGAGGGCGAAAAACTGTTTTTT. The sequence is built from TRBV27 and TRBJ1-4; the D gene cannot be named for sure. The CDR3 covers 12 residues, taking in both the cysteine and the phenylalanine. Of all the DNA, just the CDR3 is kept, 36 bases in frame from base 1. Trimming removed 6 bases from V and 8 bases from J, leaving 10 bases between the germline ends. Sequences MNHEY (CDR1) and SMNVEV (CDR2) are obtained from the germline V gene (reference sequence). Full variable domain (CDR3 extended with the reference TRBV27 and TRBJ1-4 proteins): EAQVTQNPRYLITVTGKKLTVTCSQNMNHEYMSWYRQDPGLGLRQIYYSMNVEVTDKGDVPEGYKVSRKEKRNFPLILESPSPNQTSLYFCASRGEGEKLFFGSGTQLSVL.